Below, 30 T cell receptor beta chains from the same sample are listed, as sequenced in a study of early T cells in non-severe SARS-CoV-2 infection. MiXCR, applied by TCRdb to the 5' RACE reads, yields one record per CDR3 protein. Of about 130,000 distinct CDR3 sequences detected, about 16% appear once; the ten largest clones hold roughly 22%. The sequenced sample consisted of whole blood. These receptors originate from an adult who was a healthcare worker with PCR-confirmed SARS-CoV-2 infection or an uninfected control (not recorded which).

V and J are TRBV5-1 and TRBJ2-2; D perhaps matches TRBD2 (5 bases). The CDR3 loop spans 16 amino acids. The ends were cut back, 4 bases at V and 1 base at J, with 14 bases in the middle. Looked up from germline, CDR1 is SGHRS and CDR2 is YFSETQ. The CDR3 DNA reads as TGCGCCAGCAGCCCCCCCGGGATTAGGAACACCGGGGAGCTGTTTTTT. Translated, it gives CASSPPGIRNTGELFF.

V and J are TRBV3-1 and TRBJ1-5; a possible D gene is TRBD1 (5 bases). V was trimmed by 2 bases and J by 3 bases, leaving 11 bases between them. The CDR3 is 15 residues long. The V gene's germline CDR1 is LGHDT and CDR2 YNNKEL (reference sequence). The CDR3 sequence: CASSQSSGNNQPQHF. For the CDR3, the DNA is TGTGCCAGCAGCCAAAGTTCAGGGAACAATCAGCCCCAGCATTTT.

This sequence joins TRBV25-1 and TRBJ2-5; D perhaps matches TRBD1 (5 bases). Per germline, CDR1 MGHDK and CDR2 SYGVNS. The CDR3 has 14 amino acids. Trimming removed 2 bases from V and 0 bases from J, with 7 bases in between. The CDR3 is CASSEGAYQETQYF. The DNA of the CDR3 is TGTGCCAGCAGTGAAGGGGCTTACCAAGAGACCCAGTACTTC.

This clonotype has at least ten counts. The chain employs TRBV20-1 and TRBJ2-2; TRBD2 matches at 8 bases. This CDR3 has 13 amino acids. V shed 5 bases, J shed 6 bases, and the junction held 5 bases outside the gene matches. Germline assignment: CDR1 DFQATT and CDR2 SNEGSKA (reference sequence). CDR3 nucleotide sequence: TGCAGTGCTCCTGGGACTAGTTCCGGGGAGCTGTTTTTT. This sequence encodes CSAPGTSSGELFF.

The gene calls are TRBV5-4 and TRBJ1-4; 10 bases match TRBD1. The CDR3 loop spans 15 amino acids. Losses at the gene ends were 4 bases for V and 2 bases for J; bases not matched to a gene: 2. Germline V gives CDR1 SGHNT, CDR2 YYREEE (reference sequence). The CDR3 reads CASSADRGTNEKLFF. In DNA, the CDR3 is TGTGCCAGCAGCGCGGACAGGGGGACTAATGAAAAACTGTTTTTT. Full variable domain (outside the CDR3, taken from reference TRBV5-4 and TRBJ1-4): ETGVTQSPTHLIKTRGQQVTLRCSSQSGHNTVSWYQQALGQGPQFIFQYYREEENGRGNFPPRFSGLQFPNYSSELNVNALELDDSALYLCASSADRGTNEKLFFGSGTQLSVL.

V usage is TRBV7-9 and J usage is TRBJ2-1, with D perhaps matching TRBD1 (6 bases). Germline CDR1 is SEHNR and CDR2 is FQNEAQ (reference sequence). CDR3 length: 13 residues. Between the trimmed V and J ends, which lost 0 bases and 6 bases, there was a span of 6 bases. The CDR3 loop is CASSLADSNEQFF. CDR3 sequence (DNA): TGTGCCAGCAGCTTAGCGGACAGCAATGAGCAGTTCTTC.

The chain has TRBV20-1 and TRBJ2-7; TRBD2 aligns across 8 bases. V dropped 0 bases and J dropped 2; count of bases not matched to a gene: 6. The CDR3 covers 15 residues. CDR1 and CDR2 (germline): DFQATT, SNEGSKA (reference sequence). The CDR3 sequence is CSARDIAGKPYEQYF. The CDR3 DNA reads TGCAGTGCTAGAGATATAGCGGGGAAACCCTACGAGCAGTACTTC.

In this sample, this clonotype turned up many times. This chain links TRBV20-1 with TRBJ1-6, with D possibly being TRBD1 (5 bases). Trimming took off 1 base at V and 5 bases at J, with 12 bases between the two ends. Looked up from germline, CDR1 is DFQATT and CDR2 is SNEGSKA (reference sequence). The CDR3 loop spans 15 amino acids. The CDR3 nucleotides are TGCAGTGCTAGAGCTCCACAGACAGATAATTCACCCCTCCACTTT. Its protein product is CSARAPQTDNSPLHF.

The rearrangement uses TRBV29-1 and TRBJ1-1; tentatively, D is TRBD1 (5 bases). This CDR3 is 11 amino acids long. Per germline, CDR1 SQVTM and CDR2 ANQGSEA. V was trimmed by 7 bases and J by 8 bases, leaving 14 bases between them. The DNA of the CDR3 is TGCAGCGGCCAGACAGACCCAGAAGCTTTCTTT. Its translation is CSGQTDPEAFF.

Only a few counts were recorded for this clonotype. This sequence joins TRBV7-2 and TRBJ1-1, with D uncertain. Germline V gives CDR1 SGHTA, CDR2 FQGNSA. Deletions cut 2 bases from V and 9 bases from J, with 13 bases between. The length of the CDR3 is 13 residues. The CDR3 DNA sequence: TGTGCCAGCAGCTTATCAAGGCAGGCGAAAGCTTTCTTT. Protein: CASSLSRQAKAFF. Together with reference TRBV7-2 and TRBJ1-1, the CDR3 gives the full variable domain: GAGVSQSPSNKVTEKGKDVELRCDPISGHTALYWYRQSLGQGLEFLIYFQGNSAPDKSGLPSDRFSAERTGGSVSTLTIQRTQQEDSAVYLCASSLSRQAKAFFGQGTRLTVV.

The chain's CDR3 is CASSWTGDTEAFF. The CDR3 nucleotides read TGTGCCAGCAGCTGGACTGGGGACACTGAAGCTTTCTTT. The V call is TRBV5-5, the J call TRBJ1-1; D is unresolved. The CDR3 covers 13 residues. V was pared by 3 bases and J by 3 bases, with 9 bases between. Germline CDR1 and CDR2: SGHKS and YYEKEE (reference sequence). The complete variable domain, with remaining parts taken from reference TRBV5-5 and TRBJ1-1, reads DAGVTQSPTHLIKTRGQQVTLRCSPISGHKSVSWYQQVLGQGPQFIFQYYEKEERGRGNFPDRFSARQFPNYSSELNVNALLLGDSALYLCASSWTGDTEAFFGQGTRLTVV.

This clonotype was counted only a few times. This chain joins TRBV30 and TRBJ2-1, with D uncertain. The CDR3 consists of 13 residues. CDR1 and CDR2 (germline): GTSNPN, SVGIG (reference sequence). With 1 base removed from V and 0 bases from J, the gap between germline ends came to 4 bases. CDR3 sequence reads: CAWSGLSYNEQFF. CDR3 in DNA: TGTGCCTGGAGTGGACTCTCCTACAATGAGCAGTTCTTC.

The chain couples TRBV20-1 to TRBJ2-1; 8 nucleotides agree with TRBD2. CDR3 length equals 16 residues. The junction had 9 bases not matched to a gene; V was cut back by 4 bases and J by 1 base. Germline V gene data show CDR1 as DFQATT and CDR2 as SNEGSKA (reference sequence). The CDR3 spells CSAILQRGWSYNEQFF. As DNA, the CDR3 is TGCAGTGCTATTCTCCAGCGGGGGTGGTCCTACAATGAGCAGTTCTTC.

The genes are TRBV5-5 and TRBJ1-1; D gene unclear. V was pared by 5 bases and J by 0 bases, with 8 bases between. CDR3 size: 13 residues. CDR1 is SGHKS, CDR2 YYEKEE, per germline (reference sequence). The chain's CDR3 is CASREQLNTEAFF. The DNA of the CDR3 is TGTGCCAGCAGAGAACAGTTGAACACTGAAGCTTTCTTT.

This clonotype has a handful of counts. The chain is built from TRBV5-5 and TRBJ2-7; either TRBD1 or TRBD2 may supply D (5 bases each). Germline V CDR1 and CDR2: SGHKS, YYEKEE (reference sequence). Between the trimmed V and J ends, which lost 5 bases and 6 bases, there was a span of 18 bases. The CDR3 is made up of 14 amino acids. The CDR3 region has the DNA TGTGCCAGCAGATGGGACCGTTCATCTGCCGAGCAGTACTTC. It specifies CASRWDRSSAEQYF.

This clonotype was observed a few times. V usage is TRBV29-1 and J usage is TRBJ2-3; D remains unclear. Germline values: CDR1 SQVTM, CDR2 ANQGSEA. The V and J ends lost 7 bases and 3 bases respectively, with 5 bases between them. The CDR3 loop spans 10 amino acids. DNA of the CDR3: TGCAGCGGGGGTACAGATACGCAGTATTTT. This codes for CSGGTDTQYF.

The sample holds many counts of this clonotype. The J gene is TRBJ2-5, the V gene TRBV2; no definite D call. V was shortened by 2 bases and J by 4 bases, with 8 bases between the two germline ends. CDR3 length: 13 amino acids. From germline, CDR1 is SNHLY and CDR2 FYNNEI. Written as DNA, the CDR3 is TGTGCCAGCAGTGAACGGTCTATAGAGACCCAGTACTTC. The encoded protein is CASSERSIETQYF.

This clonotype was seen repeatedly, ten times or more. J is TRBJ2-1 and V is TRBV5-8; possibly TRBD2 for D (6 bases). The germline V gene has CDR1 SGHTS and CDR2 YDEGEE. Trimming removed 2 bases at V and 8 bases at J, with 14 bases between. The CDR3 has 14 amino acids. CDR3: CASSLEGGADEQFF. In nucleotides, the CDR3 is TGTGCCAGCAGCTTAGAGGGAGGAGCGGATGAGCAGTTCTTC.

This clonotype has at least ten counts. The chain links TRBV29-1 to TRBJ2-3, with TRBD1 identical over 7 bases. The CDR3 length is 14 residues. Trimming took 5 bases from V and 4 from J; bases not matched to a gene: 9. Looked up from germline, CDR1 is SQVTM and CDR2 is ANQGSEA. The CDR3 DNA follows: TGCAGCGTTCAGCAAGGGGGCGTCGCAGATACGCAGTATTTT. Translated, it gives CSVQQGGVADTQYF.

This clonotype was counted ten times or more. The chain has TRBV19 and TRBJ2-4; a weak D match, TRBD1 (6 bases). Trimming left V 5 bases short and J 3 bases short, with 14 bases between. This CDR3 has 15 residues. Per the germline V gene, CDR1 is LNHDA and CDR2 is SQIVND (reference sequence). The DNA for the CDR3 is TGTGCCAGTAGTCCACCCCCGGGACACAAAAACATTCAGTACTTC. Translating it yields CASSPPPGHKNIQYF.

The chain carries TRBV30 and TRBJ2-2; 8 positions match TRBD2. CDR3 size: 13 residues. Germline assignment: CDR1 GTSNPN and CDR2 SVGIG (reference sequence). Trimming cost V 0 bases and J 8 bases; bases outside gene matches: 2. The CDR3 spells CAWSVTGGGELFF. The DNA of the CDR3 is TGTGCCTGGAGTGTAACGGGAGGGGGGGAGCTGTTTTTT.

The genes are TRBV20-1 and TRBJ2-3; perhaps TRBD2 as D (6 bases). Germline loops: CDR1 DFQATT, CDR2 SNEGSKA (reference sequence). CDR3 length: 13 residues. V lost 6 bases and J 0 bases, leaving 10 bases between the germline ends. The CDR3 is CSAPGVSTDTQYF. For the CDR3, the DNA is TGCAGTGCCCCGGGGGTTAGCACAGATACGCAGTATTTT.

In its sample, this clonotype was seen a few times. The J gene is TRBJ2-1, the V gene TRBV7-9, with D perhaps matching TRBD1 or TRBD2 (5 bases each). The CDR3 has 17 amino acids. The germline V gene encodes CDR1 SEHNR and CDR2 FQNEAQ (reference sequence). Trimming cost V 5 bases and J 4 bases, with 21 bases left between them. CDR3 in amino acids: CASSPLAERGSYNEQFF. The CDR3 DNA reads TGTGCCAGCAGCCCCTTGGCGGAGAGGGGATCTTACAATGAGCAGTTCTTC.

This chain's CDR3 is CASRTSGGSDTQYF. The CDR3 nucleotides are TGTGCCAGCAGGACTAGCGGGGGTTCAGATACGCAGTATTTT. The J gene is TRBJ2-3, the V gene TRBV7-2; 12 bases are shared with TRBD2. Germline values: CDR1 SGHTA, CDR2 FQGNSA. This CDR3 has 14 residues. Trimming removed 6 bases from V and 4 bases from J; junction bases left unmatched: 2.

This clonotype appeared a few times. The chain carries TRBV6-1 and TRBJ2-7; 10 bases match TRBD1. Germline CDR1 reads MNHNS; CDR2 reads SASEGT. The CDR3 consists of 16 residues. The J segment lost 6 bases and the V segment lost 4 bases, leaving 12 bases of the junction unmatched. In DNA form, the CDR3 reads TGTGCCAGCAGTGTAGGTGGGACAGGGGCAAATCGCGAGCAGTACTTC. This encodes CASSVGGTGANREQYF.

The V call is TRBV12-3 or TRBV12-4, the J call TRBJ1-1; possible D gene TRBD1, 6 bases. The CDR3 has 16 residues. V was shortened by 1 base and J by 2 bases, with 14 bases between the two germline ends. DNA for the CDR3: TGTGCCAGCAGTTTAGTCGCGGGGGGGGGCAACACTGAAGCTTTCTTT. This codes for CASSLVAGGGNTEAFF.

By sample fraction, this clonotype is medium-sized. V and J are TRBV29-1 and TRBJ2-3; 7 bases match TRBD1. The germline V gene encodes CDR1 SQVTM and CDR2 ANQGSEA. V trimming: 7 bases; J trimming: 4 bases; junction bases outside the gene matches: 8. There are 13 residues in the CDR3. CDR3 residues: CSAYRGASDTQYF. The CDR3 bases are TGCAGCGCTTACAGGGGAGCATCAGATACGCAGTATTTT.

This rearrangement joins TRBV30 to TRBJ2-2; TRBD1 agrees at 7 bases. V was pared by 3 bases and J by 6 bases, with 4 bases of the junction left unmatched. The CDR3 loop spans 13 amino acids. From germline, CDR1 is GTSNPN and CDR2 SVGIG (reference sequence). This CDR3 is CAWRVRGPGELFF. The DNA of the CDR3 is TGTGCCTGGAGGGTGAGGGGGCCCGGGGAGCTGTTTTTT.

This clonotype appeared many times. This sequence joins TRBV7-9 and TRBJ1-5; possible D gene TRBD1, 6 bases. The CDR3 sequence is 14 residues long. V gave up 5 bases and J gave up 4 bases, with 12 bases separating them. Germline CDR1 and CDR2: SEHNR and FQNEAQ (reference sequence). CDR3 amino acids: CASSEGGWNQPQHF. Here the CDR3 DNA reads TGTGCCAGCAGCGAAGGGGGGTGGAATCAGCCCCAGCATTTT.

The chain links TRBV7-9 to TRBJ2-1, with TRBD1 as a possible D gene (5 bases). CDR3 size: 15 residues. Germline loops: CDR1 SEHNR, CDR2 FQNEAQ (reference sequence). Trimming shortened V by 1 base and J by 9 bases, and 16 bases separated the two germline ends. This CDR3 reads CASSLDRMSVSEQFF. The CDR3 coding sequence is TGTGCCAGCAGCTTAGACAGGATGAGTGTGAGTGAGCAGTTCTTC.